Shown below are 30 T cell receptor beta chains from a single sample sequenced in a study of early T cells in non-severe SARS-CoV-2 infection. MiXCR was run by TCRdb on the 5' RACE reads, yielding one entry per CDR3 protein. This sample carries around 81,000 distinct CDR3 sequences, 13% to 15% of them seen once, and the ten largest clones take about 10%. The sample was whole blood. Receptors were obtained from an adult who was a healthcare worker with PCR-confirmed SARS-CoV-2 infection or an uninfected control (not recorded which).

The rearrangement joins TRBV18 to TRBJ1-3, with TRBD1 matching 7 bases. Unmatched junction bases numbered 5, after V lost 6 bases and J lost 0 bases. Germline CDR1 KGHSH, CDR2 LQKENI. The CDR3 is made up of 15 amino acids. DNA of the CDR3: TGTGCCAGCTCGTCGGACAGGCGCTCTGGAAACACCATATATTTT. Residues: CASSSDRRSGNTIYF.

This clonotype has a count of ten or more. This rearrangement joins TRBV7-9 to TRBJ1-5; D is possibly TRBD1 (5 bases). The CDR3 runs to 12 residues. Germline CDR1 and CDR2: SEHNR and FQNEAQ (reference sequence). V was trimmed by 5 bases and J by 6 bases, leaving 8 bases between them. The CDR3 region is CASSDGGQPQHF. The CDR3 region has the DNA TGTGCCAGCAGCGACGGGGGTCAGCCCCAGCATTTT.

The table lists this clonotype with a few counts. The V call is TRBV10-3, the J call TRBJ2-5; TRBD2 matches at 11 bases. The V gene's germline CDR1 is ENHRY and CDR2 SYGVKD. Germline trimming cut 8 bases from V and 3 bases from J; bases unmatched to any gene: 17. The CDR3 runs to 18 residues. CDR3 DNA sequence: TGTGCCATCCCAGGGCTAGCGGGGGGTACCTACCTGGAAGAGACCCAGTACTTC. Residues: CAIPGLAGGTYLEETQYF.

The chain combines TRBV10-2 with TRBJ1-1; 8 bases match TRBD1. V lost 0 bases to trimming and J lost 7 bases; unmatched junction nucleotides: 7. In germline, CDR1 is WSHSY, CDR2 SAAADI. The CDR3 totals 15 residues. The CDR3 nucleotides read TGCGCCAGCAGTGAGTCCGGAGGAGGGACAGGTGAAGCTTTCTTT. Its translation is CASSESGGGTGEAFF.

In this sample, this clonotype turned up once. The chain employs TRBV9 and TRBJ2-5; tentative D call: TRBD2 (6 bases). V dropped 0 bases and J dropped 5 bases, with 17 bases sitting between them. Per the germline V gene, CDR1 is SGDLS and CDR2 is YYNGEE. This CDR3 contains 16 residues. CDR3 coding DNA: TGTGCCAGCAGCGTAGGTGGGGACTCAACTTGGGAGACCCAGTACTTC. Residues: CASSVGGDSTWETQYF.

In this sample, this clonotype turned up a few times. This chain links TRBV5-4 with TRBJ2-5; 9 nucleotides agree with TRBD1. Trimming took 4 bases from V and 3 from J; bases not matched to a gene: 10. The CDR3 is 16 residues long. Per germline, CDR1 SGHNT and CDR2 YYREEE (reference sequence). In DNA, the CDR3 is TGTGCCAGCAGCCAGGACAGGGGAGGGGGTGAAGAGACCCAGTACTTC. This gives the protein CASSQDRGGGEETQYF.

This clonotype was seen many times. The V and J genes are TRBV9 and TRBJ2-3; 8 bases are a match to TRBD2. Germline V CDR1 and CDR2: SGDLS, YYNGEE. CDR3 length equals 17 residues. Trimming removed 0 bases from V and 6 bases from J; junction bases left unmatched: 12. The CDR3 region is CASSVGIAGSTDDTQYF. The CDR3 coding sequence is TGTGCCAGCAGCGTAGGAATAGCGGGGTCAACTGACGATACGCAGTATTTT.

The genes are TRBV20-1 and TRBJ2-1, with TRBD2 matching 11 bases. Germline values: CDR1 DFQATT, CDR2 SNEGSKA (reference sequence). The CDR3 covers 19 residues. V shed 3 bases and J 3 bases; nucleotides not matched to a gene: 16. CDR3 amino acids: CSASPRSPSGGFSYNEQFF. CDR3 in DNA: TGCAGTGCTAGCCCGAGATCCCCTAGCGGGGGGTTCAGCTACAATGAGCAGTTCTTC.

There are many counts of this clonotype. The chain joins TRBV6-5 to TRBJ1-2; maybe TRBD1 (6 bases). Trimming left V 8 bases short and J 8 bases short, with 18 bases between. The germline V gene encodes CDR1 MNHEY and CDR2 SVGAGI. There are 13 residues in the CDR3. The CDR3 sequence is CASCRLGGSGYTF. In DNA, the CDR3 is TGTGCCAGCTGTAGGCTAGGGGGTAGCGGCTACACCTTC.

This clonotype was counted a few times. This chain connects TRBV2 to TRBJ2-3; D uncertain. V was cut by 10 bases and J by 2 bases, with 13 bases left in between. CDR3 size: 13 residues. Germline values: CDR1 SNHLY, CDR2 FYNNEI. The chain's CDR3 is CATGIGSTDTQYF. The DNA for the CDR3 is TGTGCCACCGGAATTGGATCCACAGATACGCAGTATTTT. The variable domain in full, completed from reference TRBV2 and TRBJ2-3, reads EPEVTQTPSHQVTQMGQEVILRCVPISNHLYFYWYRQILGQKVEFLVSFYNNEISEKSEIFDDQFSVERPDGSNFTLKIRSTKLEDSAMYFCATGIGSTDTQYFGPGTRLTVL.

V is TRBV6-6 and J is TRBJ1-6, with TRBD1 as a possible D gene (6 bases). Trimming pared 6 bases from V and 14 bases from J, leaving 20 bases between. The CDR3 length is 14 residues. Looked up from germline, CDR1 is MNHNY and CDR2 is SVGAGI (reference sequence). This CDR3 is CASSLAAGTQSLHF. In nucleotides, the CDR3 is TGTGCCAGCAGCCTGGCGGCGGGGACACAATCCCTCCACTTT.

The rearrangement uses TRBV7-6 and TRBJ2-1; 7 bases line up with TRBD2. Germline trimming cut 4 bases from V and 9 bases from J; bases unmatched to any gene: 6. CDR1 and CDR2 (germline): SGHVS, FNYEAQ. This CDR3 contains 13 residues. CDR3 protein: CASSSLGGGEQFF. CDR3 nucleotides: TGTGCCAGCAGCTCCCTGGGCGGGGGTGAGCAGTTCTTC.

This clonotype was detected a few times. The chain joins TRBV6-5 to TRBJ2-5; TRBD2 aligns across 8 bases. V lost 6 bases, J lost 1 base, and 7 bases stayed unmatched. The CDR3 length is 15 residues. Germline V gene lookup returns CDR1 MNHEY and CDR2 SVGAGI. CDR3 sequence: CASRRTGGGQETQYF. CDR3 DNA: TGTGCCAGCAGACGCACGGGGGGGGGCCAAGAGACCCAGTACTTC.

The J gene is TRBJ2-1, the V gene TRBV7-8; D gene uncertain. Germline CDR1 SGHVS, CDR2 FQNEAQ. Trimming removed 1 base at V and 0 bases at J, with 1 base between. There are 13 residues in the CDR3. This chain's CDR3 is CASSLDSYNEQFF. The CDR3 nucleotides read TGTGCCAGCAGCTTAGACTCCTACAATGAGCAGTTCTTC.

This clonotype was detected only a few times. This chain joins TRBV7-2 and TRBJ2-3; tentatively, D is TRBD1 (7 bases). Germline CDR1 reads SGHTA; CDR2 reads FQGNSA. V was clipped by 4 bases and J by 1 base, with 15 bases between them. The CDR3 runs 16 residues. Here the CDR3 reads CASSSRTGGGTDTQYF. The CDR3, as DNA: TGTGCCAGCAGCTCTCGGACAGGAGGGGGCACAGATACGCAGTATTTT.

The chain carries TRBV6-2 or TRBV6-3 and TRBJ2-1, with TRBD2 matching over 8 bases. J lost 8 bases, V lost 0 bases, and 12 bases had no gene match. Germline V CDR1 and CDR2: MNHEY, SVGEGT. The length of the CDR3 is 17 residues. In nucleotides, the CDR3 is TGTGCCAGCAGTTACTCATACGGGAGGGCTCGTATCCATGAGCAGTTCTTC. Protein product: CASSYSYGRARIHEQFF.

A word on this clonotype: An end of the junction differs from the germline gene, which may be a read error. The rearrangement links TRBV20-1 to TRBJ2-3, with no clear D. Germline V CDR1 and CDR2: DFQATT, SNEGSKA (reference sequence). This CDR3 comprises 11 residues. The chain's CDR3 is CSARDRDTRYF. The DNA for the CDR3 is TGCAGTGCTAGAGATCGAGATACGCGGTATTTT.

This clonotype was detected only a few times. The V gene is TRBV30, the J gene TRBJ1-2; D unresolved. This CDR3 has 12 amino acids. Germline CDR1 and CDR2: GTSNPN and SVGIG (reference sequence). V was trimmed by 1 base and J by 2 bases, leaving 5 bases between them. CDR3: CAWSGANYGYTF. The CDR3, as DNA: TGTGCCTGGAGTGGGGCGAACTATGGCTACACCTTC.

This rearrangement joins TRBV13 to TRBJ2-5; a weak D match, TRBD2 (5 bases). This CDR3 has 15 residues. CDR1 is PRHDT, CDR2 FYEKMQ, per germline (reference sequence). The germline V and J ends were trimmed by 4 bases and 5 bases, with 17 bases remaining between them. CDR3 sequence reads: CASSSGNEVQETQYF. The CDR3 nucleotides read TGTGCCAGCAGCTCCGGGAACGAGGTGCAGGAGACCCAGTACTTC.

CDR3 in amino acids: CSVGRPEQFF. As DNA, the CDR3 is TGCAGCGTTGGCAGGCCTGAGCAGTTCTTC. V and J are TRBV29-1 and TRBJ2-1; no firm D call. V lost 4 bases, J lost 9 bases, and 7 bases lay in between. Germline CDR1 SQVTM, CDR2 ANQGSEA. The CDR3 has 10 residues.

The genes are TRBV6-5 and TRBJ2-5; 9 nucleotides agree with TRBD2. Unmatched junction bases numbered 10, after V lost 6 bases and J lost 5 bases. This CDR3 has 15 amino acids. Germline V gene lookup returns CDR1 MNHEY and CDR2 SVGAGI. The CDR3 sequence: CASSSQRGAVETQYF. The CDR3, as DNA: TGTGCCAGCAGCTCCCAGCGGGGGGCTGTGGAGACCCAGTACTTC.

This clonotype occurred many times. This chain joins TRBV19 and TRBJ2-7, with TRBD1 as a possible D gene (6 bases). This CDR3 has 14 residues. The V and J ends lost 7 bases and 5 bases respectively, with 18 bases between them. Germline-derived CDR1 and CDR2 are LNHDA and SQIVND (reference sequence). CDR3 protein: CASKDSSNVNEQYF. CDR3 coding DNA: TGTGCCAGTAAGGACAGCTCTAATGTCAACGAGCAGTACTTC.

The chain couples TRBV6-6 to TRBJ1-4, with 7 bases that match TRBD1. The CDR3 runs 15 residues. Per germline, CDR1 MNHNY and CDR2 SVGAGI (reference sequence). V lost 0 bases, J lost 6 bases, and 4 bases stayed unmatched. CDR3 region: CASSYSNQGDEKLFF. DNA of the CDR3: TGTGCCAGCAGTTACTCGAATCAGGGGGATGAAAAACTGTTTTTT.

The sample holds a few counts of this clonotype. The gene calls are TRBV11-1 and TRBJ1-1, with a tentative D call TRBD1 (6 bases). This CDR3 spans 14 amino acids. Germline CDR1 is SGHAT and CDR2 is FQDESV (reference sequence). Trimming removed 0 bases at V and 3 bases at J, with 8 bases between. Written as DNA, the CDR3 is TGTGCCAGCAGCTTAGCGCGGGGGCACACTGAAGCTTTCTTT. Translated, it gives CASSLARGHTEAFF.

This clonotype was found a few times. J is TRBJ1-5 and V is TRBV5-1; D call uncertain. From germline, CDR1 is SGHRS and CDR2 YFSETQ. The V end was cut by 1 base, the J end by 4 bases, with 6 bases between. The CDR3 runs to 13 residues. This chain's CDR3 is CASSLSENQPQHF. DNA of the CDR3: TGCGCCAGCAGCTTGTCCGAAAATCAGCCCCAGCATTTT.

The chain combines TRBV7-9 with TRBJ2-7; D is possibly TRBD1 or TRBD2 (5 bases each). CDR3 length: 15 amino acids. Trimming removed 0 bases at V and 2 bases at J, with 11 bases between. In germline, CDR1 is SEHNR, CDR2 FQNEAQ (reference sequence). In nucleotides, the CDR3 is TGTGCCAGCAGCTTAGCCGGGGCGGACACCTACGAGCAGTACTTC. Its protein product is CASSLAGADTYEQYF.

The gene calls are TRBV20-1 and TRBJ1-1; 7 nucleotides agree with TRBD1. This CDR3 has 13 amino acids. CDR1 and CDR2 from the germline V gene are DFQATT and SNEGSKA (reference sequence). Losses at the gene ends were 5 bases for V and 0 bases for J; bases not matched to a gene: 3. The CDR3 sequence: CSAGDSMNTEAFF. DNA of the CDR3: TGCAGTGCTGGGGACAGTATGAACACTGAAGCTTTCTTT.

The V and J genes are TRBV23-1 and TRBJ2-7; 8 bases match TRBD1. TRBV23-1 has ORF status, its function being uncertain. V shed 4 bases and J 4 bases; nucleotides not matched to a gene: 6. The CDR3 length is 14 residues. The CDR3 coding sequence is TGCGCCAGCAGTCCTAAGGGACAGGAGTACGAGCAGTACTTC. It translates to CASSPKGQEYEQYF.

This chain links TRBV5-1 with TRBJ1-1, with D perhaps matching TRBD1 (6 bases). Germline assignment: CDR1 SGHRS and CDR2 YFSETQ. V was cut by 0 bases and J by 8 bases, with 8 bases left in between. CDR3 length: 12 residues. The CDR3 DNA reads TGCGCCAGCAGCTTGGGGACAGTCGAAGCTTTCTTT. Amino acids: CASSLGTVEAFF.

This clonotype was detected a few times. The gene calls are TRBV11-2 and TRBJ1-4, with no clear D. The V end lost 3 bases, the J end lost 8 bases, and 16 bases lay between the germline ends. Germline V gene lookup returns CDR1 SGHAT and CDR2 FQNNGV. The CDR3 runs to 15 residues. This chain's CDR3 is CASSFRGSPGEKLFF. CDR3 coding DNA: TGTGCCAGCAGCTTTCGGGGATCCCCGGGAGAAAAACTGTTTTTT.